The rows below give T cell receptor beta chains drawn from one sample of a study of control samples from healthy donors and cancer patients. Sequencing used immunoSEQ multiplex PCR; TCRdb keeps in-frame clones, though not all of them. The sample lists 120,000 or so clones; roughly 84% were seen once. The sample comprised blood. These TCRs come from a man between 35 and 55 years old in good health. CDR3s include the opening cysteine and the closing phenylalanine or tryptophan. Each record gives: D gene, clone size, J gene, V gene, CDR3 DNA, CDR3 protein. The D gene is left open where the match is weak. Size is omitted from some rows. Given values are once, few, many or a class for expanded clones.

>NA|NA|TRBJ2-7|TRBV29-1
TGCAGCGTTGAGGGTGGCCAGAGCTACGAGCAGTACTTC
CSVEGGQSYEQYF
>TRBD1|NA|TRBJ1-5|TRBV6-6
TGTGCCAGCAGTTCCCCGACAGGGGAAAGTCAGCCCCAGCATTTT
CASSSPTGESQPQHF
>NA|NA|TRBJ1-1|TRBV20-1
TGCAGTGCTAGTTTAGACTGGTCCACTGAAGCTTTCTTT
CSASLDWSTEAFF
>NA|NA|TRBJ1-1|TRBV12-3/TRBV12-4
TGTGCCAGCAGCTACAGGGAGAAAGCTTTCTTT
CASSYREKAFF
>TRBD1|NA|TRBJ2-7|TRBV2
TGTGCCAGCAACATAGACAGGGACGAAGGCGGCTACGAGCAGTACTTC
CASNIDRDEGGYEQYF
>NA|NA|TRBJ1-2|TRBV5-1
TGCGCCAGCAGCTTGGACGACAGGAACTATGGCTACACCTTC
CASSLDDRNYGYTF
>TRBD2|NA|TRBJ2-1|TRBV27
TGTGCCAGCAGTTTAGGGACTAGCGGGGGGAATGAGCAGTTCTTC
CASSLGTSGGNEQFF
>TRBD1|NA|TRBJ1-1|TRBV19
TGTGCCAGTAGTTTTCAGGGGGCCCCTGAAGCTTTCTTT
CASSFQGAPEAFF
>TRBD2|NA|TRBJ2-3|TRBV7-3
TGTGCCAGCAGCTTAATTCCGACTAGCTCTCGCACAGATACGCAGTATTTT
CASSLIPTSSRTDTQYF
>NA|NA|TRBJ1-2|TRBV15
TGTGCCACCAGCAGAGAACAGGGCGACTATGGCTACACCTTC
CATSREQGDYGYTF
>NA|NA|TRBJ1-1|TRBV11-2
TGTGCCAGCAGCTGGAACATGAACACTGAAGCTTTCTTT
CASSWNMNTEAFF
>NA|NA|TRBJ1-1|TRBV15
TGTGCCACCAGCGGGACCAGGTACACTGAAGCTTTCTTT
CATSGTRYTEAFF
>NA|NA|TRBJ2-2|TRBV25-1
TGTGCCAGCAGTCAATCACACTACACCGGGGAGCTGTTTTTT
CASSQSHYTGELFF
>TRBD1|few|TRBJ2-1|TRBV7-2
TGTGCCAGCAGCTCCGGGTTTGGGACAGGGGACAATGAGCAGTTCTTC
CASSSGFGTGDNEQFF
>NA|NA|TRBJ2-4|TRBV29-1
TGCAGCGTTGGCCTTCCGAGAGCCAAAAACATTCAGTACTTC
CSVGLPRAKNIQYF
>TRBD1|NA|TRBJ2-7|TRBV10-1
TGCGCCAGCAGTACGATGGGACAGGGGGACTACGAGCAGTACTTC
CASSTMGQGDYEQYF
>NA|NA|TRBJ1-5|TRBV2
TGTGCCAGCAGTCAGGAAAACGGTCAGCCCCAGCATTTT
CASSQENGQPQHF
>NA|NA|TRBJ2-7|TRBV7-9
TGTGCCAGCAGCTTAGGGGATAACCGGGCCTACGAGCAGTACTTC
CASSLGDNRAYEQYF
>NA|NA|TRBJ1-5|TRBV19
TGTGCCAGTAGTATAATGTTGGCAGGTAGTCAGCCCCAGCATTTT
CASSIMLAGSQPQHF
>TRBD1|NA|TRBJ1-6|TRBV11-3
TGTGCCAGCAGCTTAGTATTCCCGGGACAGGGGTTATGGTCACCCCTCCACTTT
CASSLVFPGQGLWSPLHF
>NA|NA|TRBJ2-1|TRBV24-1
TGTGCCACCAGTGACCTAGGAGGGGGAGCCCCTAATGAGCAGTTCTTC
CATSDLGGGAPNEQFF
>NA|NA|TRBJ1-1|TRBV2
TGTGCCAGCGTTTTCGGGGGGCGCACTGAAGCTTTCTTT
CASVFGGRTEAFF
>TRBD2|NA|TRBJ2-2|TRBV5-1
TGCGCCAGCAGCTTGGTTTCAGCGGGGACCGGGGAGCTGTTTTTT
CASSLVSAGTGELFF
>NA|NA|TRBJ2-1|TRBV7-9
TGTGCCAGCAGCCCCCCAAACAATGAGCAGTTCTTC
CASSPPNNEQFF
>TRBD1|NA|TRBJ1-3|TRBV5-1
TGCGCCAGCAGCTTGGGACAGGGGGCTGGAAACACCATATATTTT
CASSLGQGAGNTIYF
>NA|NA|TRBJ1-2|TRBV30
TGTGCCTGGAGTGTAACTACCCCCACAGAAAGAAACTATGGCTACACCTTC
CAWSVTTPTERNYGYTF
>NA|NA|TRBJ1-2|TRBV6-6
TGTGCCAGCAGTTACGGGTACAGTCAGAACTATGGCTACACCTTC
CASSYGYSQNYGYTF
>NA|NA|TRBJ2-7|TRBV7-2
TGTGCCAGCAGCCCCTGGTTGGAGGTTTCCTACGAGCAGTACTTC
CASSPWLEVSYEQYF
>NA|NA|TRBJ2-7|TRBV25-1
TGTGCCAGCAGTGATCTCGTCCCAACCTACGAGCAGTACTTC
CASSDLVPTYEQYF
>NA|NA|TRBJ1-5|TRBV2
TGTGCCAGCAGTGAAGCCGGCAGGGCCAATCAGCCCCAGCATTTT
CASSEAGRANQPQHF
>NA|NA|TRBJ2-7|TRBV29-1
TGCAGCGTTGAACTGTTGGGAAACTACGAGCAGTACTTC
CSVELLGNYEQYF
>NA|NA|TRBJ2-7|TRBV7-2
TGTGCCAGCAGCTTGGGGAGCCCATCCTCCTACGAGCAGTACTTC
CASSLGSPSSYEQYF
>TRBD1|NA|TRBJ1-5|TRBV4-2
TGTGCCAGCAGCCAAGAAGGGACAGGGGGTGTACCCCAGCATTTT
CASSQEGTGGVPQHF
>TRBD1|NA|TRBJ1-1|TRBV5-1
TGCGCCAGCAGCTGGACAGGGGCCAACACTGAAGCTTTCTTT
CASSWTGANTEAFF
>TRBD1|NA|TRBJ2-3|TRBV7-8
TGTGCCAGCAGCTCCAGACCTGGCCAGGGGGGCACAGATACGCAGTATTTT
CASSSRPGQGGTDTQYF
>NA|few|TRBJ2-5|TRBV7-2
TGTGCCAGCAGCTTGTATTCAGGGGCTCTGGAGACCCAGTACTTC
CASSLYSGALETQYF
>NA|NA|TRBJ1-5|TRBV6-5
TGTGCCAGCAGTTACTCGGGGGGCAATCAGCCCCAGCATTTT
CASSYSGGNQPQHF
>TRBD2|NA|TRBJ2-2|TRBV9
TGTGCCAGCAGCGTGACTAGCGGGGGTGTAGGGGAGCTGTTTTTT
CASSVTSGGVGELFF
>TRBD2|NA|TRBJ2-3|TRBV6-5
TGTGCCAGCAGTCCGCGGGGGAGCACAGATACGCAGTATTTT
CASSPRGSTDTQYF
>NA|NA|TRBJ1-6|TRBV12-3/TRBV12-4
TGTGCCAGCAGTTATGCTTATTCACCCCTCCACTTT
CASSYAYSPLHF
>TRBD2|NA|TRBJ2-7|TRBV7-2
TGTGCCAGCAGCAAGACTAGCGGGGGGCTTCTCTCCTACGAGCAGTACTTC
CASSKTSGGLLSYEQYF
>TRBD2|NA|TRBJ2-1|TRBV6-5
TGTGCCAGCAGCACTAGACTAGCAAATGAGCAGTTCTTC
CASSTRLANEQFF
>NA|NA|TRBJ2-1|TRBV7-2
TGTGCCAGCAGCCATCAAGGAGGGGGCGGGAGGTCCTACAATGAGCAGTTCTTC
CASSHQGGGGRSYNEQFF
>NA|few|TRBJ2-5|TRBV19
TGTGCCAGTAGTATGTCTAGCCAGCAAGAGACCCAGTACTTC
CASSMSSQQETQYF
>NA|NA|TRBJ1-1|TRBV9
TGTGCCAGCAGCGTAGCAGCCCAGTTGAACACTGAAGCTTTCTTT
CASSVAAQLNTEAFF
>NA|NA|TRBJ1-2|TRBV2
TGTGCCAGCAGTGAGGACCTCGACAACTATGGCTACACCTTC
CASSEDLDNYGYTF
>NA|NA|TRBJ2-2|TRBV7-7
TGTGCCAGCAGCTCACTGGATTCACAAGACCCCGGGGAGCTGTTTTTT
CASSSLDSQDPGELFF
>NA|NA|TRBJ2-5|TRBV5-1
TGCGCCAGCAGCTTGGCAGGGGAGACCCAGTACTTC
CASSLAGETQYF
>NA|NA|TRBJ1-2|TRBV7-2
TGTGCCAGCAGCCCGCGGCGGACAGCGAATGGCTACACCTTC
CASSPRRTANGYTF
>NA|once|TRBJ2-2|TRBV5-1
TGCGCCAGCAGCTTGTCAAGGATAGGGAACACCGGGGAGCTGTTTTTT
CASSLSRIGNTGELFF
>TRBD1|NA|TRBJ1-4|TRBV7-2
TGTGCCAGCAGCTTGACAGGGGTAGTGAATGAAAAACTGTTTTTT
CASSLTGVVNEKLFF
>NA|NA|TRBJ1-4|TRBV7-2
TGTGCCAGCAGCTTAGTTGGGGCAACTAATGAAAAACTGTTTTTT
CASSLVGATNEKLFF
>TRBD2|NA|TRBJ2-1|TRBV30
TGTGCCTGGAGCGGGGGGGGCTACAATGAGCAGTTCTTC
CAWSGGGYNEQFF
>NA|NA|TRBJ2-5|TRBV15
TGTGCCACCAGCAGGAAAAAGTCAGAGACCCAGTACTTC
CATSRKKSETQYF
>TRBD1|NA|TRBJ1-5|TRBV2
TGTGCCAGCACCTCACAGGGGGTCGGTCAGCCCCAGCATTTT
CASTSQGVGQPQHF
>TRBD2|NA|TRBJ2-5|TRBV5-1
TGCGCCAGCAGCCGGGGACTACAAGAGACCCAGTACTTC
CASSRGLQETQYF
>NA|few|TRBJ1-4|TRBV14
TGTGCCAGCAGCCAAGTGGCGAAACTGTTTTTT
CASSQVAKLFF
>TRBD2|once|TRBJ2-1|TRBV9
TGTGCCAGCAGCGGCCAGCGGGGGGGGAATGAGCAGTTCTTC
CASSGQRGGNEQFF
>TRBD2|NA|TRBJ2-2|TRBV19
TGTGCCAGTAGCCCAGGGACTAGCGGCAACACCGGGGAGCTGTTTTTT
CASSPGTSGNTGELFF
>TRBD1|NA|TRBJ2-7|TRBV14
TGTGCCAGCAGCCTAAGAAAGGGGGCAGTTAGCTACGAGCAGTACTTC
CASSLRKGAVSYEQYF